This entry concerns a single T cell receptor beta chain. These data originate in a study of blood T cells in healthy people across ages. CDR3 length equals 13 residues. The second PCR ran about 6 to 12 cycles with a sample-barcoded 5' primer and J-beta primers. One entry per CDR3 protein, called by TCRdb with MiXCR from the 5' RACE reads. The sample records around 800,000 distinct CDR3 sequences, about 45% being singletons. This clonotype was sampled from an older man in good health. This chain links TRBV21-1 with TRBJ1-2; TRBD1 reflects the table's D call only, with no check against the DNA. TRBV21-1 is a documented pseudogene. Material for sequencing was blood. CDR3 amino acids: CASDGHKNYGYTF. The CDR3 coding sequence is TGTGCCAGCGATGGACATAAAAACTATGGCTACACCTTC.